The rows below give T cell receptor beta chains drawn from one sample of a study of graft-versus-host responses after intestinal transplantation. Their specific antigens are unknown. Clones were read by immunoSEQ multiplex PCR, and TCRdb kept only the in-frame ones, dropping some. The repertoire includes more than 100,000 clones, over 85% of them detected once, and around 0.12% sits in the top ten. Sequencing was performed on unstimulated CD4+ T cells sorted from spleen or lymph node cells, taken before intestinal transplant. Receptors originate from a human donor who received an intestinal transplant. Each CDR3 is given with its conserved first and last residue. D genes are given only for firm matches. Clone size, where shown, is once, few, many, or a class for clones that have expanded.

size: .; J: TRBJ1-2; D: TRBD1; V: TRBV6-1; DNA: TGTGCCAGCAGTGAAGGGGTTTTCAGGACAGGGGGGTATGGCTACACCTTC; CDR3: CASSEGVFRTGGYGYTF
size: .; J: TRBJ1-1; D: TRBD1; V: TRBV20-1; DNA: TGCAGTGCTGGGGGACAGGTGGAAGCTTTCTTT; CDR3: CSAGGQVEAFF
size: .; J: TRBJ2-1; D: TRBD1; V: TRBV19; DNA: TGTGCCAGTAGCAAGACAGTAAGGGGGCGGAGCTCCTACAATGAGCAGTTCTTC; CDR3: CASSKTVRGRSSYNEQFF
size: few; J: TRBJ2-1; D: .; V: TRBV18; DNA: TGTGCCAGCTCACCAAGTAACGCGAACCTAAAGGGCAATGAGCAGTTCTTC; CDR3: CASSPSNANLKGNEQFF
size: .; J: TRBJ2-3; D: TRBD2; V: TRBV5-1; DNA: TGCGCCAGCAGCCAAACTAGCGGGAGGGCAAGAGATACGCAGTATTTT; CDR3: CASSQTSGRARDTQYF
size: .; J: TRBJ2-3; D: .; V: TRBV7-6; DNA: TGTGCCAGCAGCTTTGGCTTGGGAACAGATACGCAGTATTTT; CDR3: CASSFGLGTDTQYF
size: .; J: TRBJ1-2; D: .; V: TRBV6-4; DNA: TGTGCCAGCAGTGACTCGAGCGGGGCAGCCATCTATGGCTACACCTTC; CDR3: CASSDSSGAAIYGYTF
size: .; J: TRBJ2-7; D: TRBD1; V: TRBV10-1; DNA: TGCGCCAGCAGCCCCCAGGTGGGACAGGGGCTATACGAGCAGTACTTC; CDR3: CASSPQVGQGLYEQYF
size: .; J: TRBJ2-1; D: TRBD2; V: TRBV11-3; DNA: TGTGCCAGCAGCCCGCGGGAGGCCCCCTACAATGAGCAGTTCTTC; CDR3: CASSPREAPYNEQFF
size: .; J: TRBJ2-3; D: TRBD2; V: TRBV5-4; DNA: TGTGCCAGCAGCTTCCGACTAGCGGGAACCACAGATACGCAGTATTTT; CDR3: CASSFRLAGTTDTQYF
size: .; J: TRBJ1-2; D: TRBD1; V: TRBV5-1; DNA: TGCGCCAGCAGCTTGGATGGGACAGGGGTCGGCTACACCTTC; CDR3: CASSLDGTGVGYTF
size: .; J: TRBJ1-2; D: .; V: TRBV29-1; DNA: TGCAGCGTTGAATCCGTGAACTATGGCTACACCTTC; CDR3: CSVESVNYGYTF
size: .; J: TRBJ1-3; D: TRBD1; V: TRBV10-3; DNA: TGTGCCATCAGGGGGGACAGCTCTGGAAACACCATATATTTT; CDR3: CAIRGDSSGNTIYF
size: .; J: TRBJ1-3; D: .; V: TRBV6-6; DNA: TGTGCCAGCAGTTACTCGAAGGGGGCTGGAAACACCATATATTTT; CDR3: CASSYSKGAGNTIYF
size: .; J: TRBJ2-3; D: .; V: TRBV30; DNA: TGTGCCTGGAGTGTCGGTTTCGCTACAGATACGCAGTATTTT; CDR3: CAWSVGFATDTQYF
size: .; J: TRBJ2-3; D: TRBD1; V: TRBV6-1; DNA: TGTGCCAGCATAAATGGACAGGGCAACACAGATACGCAGTATTTT; CDR3: CASINGQGNTDTQYF
size: once; J: TRBJ1-2; D: .; V: TRBV6-1; DNA: TGTGCCAGCAGTGCCTCCAGGGTGGGCTACACCTTC; CDR3: CASSASRVGYTF
size: .; J: TRBJ2-5; D: .; V: TRBV7-7; DNA: TGTGCTAGCAGCTTAATGGGTCAGAAAGAGACCCAGTACTTC; CDR3: CASSLMGQKETQYF
size: .; J: TRBJ1-4; D: TRBD1; V: TRBV5-1; DNA: TGCGCCAGCAGCTTTGCGGGGACAGGGTCTAATGAAAAACTGTTTTTT; CDR3: CASSFAGTGSNEKLFF
size: once; J: TRBJ2-3; D: .; V: TRBV27; DNA: TGTGCCAGCAGTTTTCGTGCTGACGGATATACGCAGTATTTT; CDR3: CASSFRADGYTQYF
size: .; J: TRBJ1-1; D: .; V: TRBV7-9; DNA: TGTGCCAGCAGTCAAACAGGATTTGAAGCTTTCTTT; CDR3: CASSQTGFEAFF
size: few; J: TRBJ1-1; D: .; V: TRBV19; DNA: TGTGCCAGTAGCCCACAGAGGGGGAACACTGAAGCTTTCTTT; CDR3: CASSPQRGNTEAFF
size: .; J: TRBJ2-7; D: .; V: TRBV27; DNA: TGTGCCAGCAGTTTAGAAGGGTATGCGGGCGAGCAGTACTTC; CDR3: CASSLEGYAGEQYF